Given below is one T cell receptor beta chain in context. What it recognizes is unknown. The sample comes from a study of T cell responses to AZD1222 COVID-19 vaccine. Overall study findings and caveats: Baseline seropositivity characterized only six AZD1222 recipients.

The V end was cut by 5 bases, the J end by 10 bases, with 17 bases between. This CDR3 has 13 amino acids. From germline, CDR1 is SQVTM and CDR2 ANQGSEA. Here immunoSEQ multiplex PCR was the method, and the copy in TCRdb shows in-frame clones only, minus some. The data contain 85,000 to 90,000 clones, about 90% of them singletons. Sequencing was performed on peripheral blood, taken on day 0 of MenACWY control vaccination. The chain combines TRBV29-1 with TRBJ1-4, with D maybe TRBD1 (6 bases). The sequence derives from an adult in good health. The CDR3 loop is CSVSGNKGGKLFF. CDR3 bases: TGCAGCGTTTCCGGGAACAAGGGGGGAAAACTGTTTTTT.